These 2 T cell receptor beta chains were sequenced from one sample in a study of breast tumors, draining lymph nodes, adjacent tissues. TCRdb fed the multiplex PCR reads into MiXCR, producing one record per CDR3 protein. Among 15,000 to 20,000 distinct CDR3 sequences, 45% were seen once, and the ten largest hold roughly 13%. Sequencing was carried out using tumor-adjacent breast tissue. The origin of the receptors is a female donor with breast cancer. Some clones in this sample may be carry-over from other donors' samples.

This clonotype is labeled medium-sized. The gene calls are TRBV6-6 and TRBJ2-6; D unresolved. The germline V and J ends were trimmed by 6 bases and 2 bases, with 20 bases remaining between them. This CDR3 region has 18 residues. CDR1 is MNHNY, CDR2 SVGAGI, per germline (reference sequence). The DNA for the CDR3 is TGTGCCAGCAGGCTCAGCAGCGACCTACTAACTGGGGCCAACGTCCTGACTTTC. Translating it yields CASRLSSDLLTGANVLTF.

Regarding this clonotype: The missing conserved phenylalanine or tryptophan at the end of this CDR3 makes a read error likely. Because the CDR3's place on the DNA is in doubt, the DNA is left out and the CDR3 is given as listed by TCRdb. The chain couples TRBV5-8 to TRBJ2-7; the DNA was not compared with TRBD2, the D call given in the table. The CDR3 is 14 residues long, ends included. From germline, CDR1 is SGHTS and CDR2 YDEGEE. The CDR3 loop is CASANLAGGNERYL.